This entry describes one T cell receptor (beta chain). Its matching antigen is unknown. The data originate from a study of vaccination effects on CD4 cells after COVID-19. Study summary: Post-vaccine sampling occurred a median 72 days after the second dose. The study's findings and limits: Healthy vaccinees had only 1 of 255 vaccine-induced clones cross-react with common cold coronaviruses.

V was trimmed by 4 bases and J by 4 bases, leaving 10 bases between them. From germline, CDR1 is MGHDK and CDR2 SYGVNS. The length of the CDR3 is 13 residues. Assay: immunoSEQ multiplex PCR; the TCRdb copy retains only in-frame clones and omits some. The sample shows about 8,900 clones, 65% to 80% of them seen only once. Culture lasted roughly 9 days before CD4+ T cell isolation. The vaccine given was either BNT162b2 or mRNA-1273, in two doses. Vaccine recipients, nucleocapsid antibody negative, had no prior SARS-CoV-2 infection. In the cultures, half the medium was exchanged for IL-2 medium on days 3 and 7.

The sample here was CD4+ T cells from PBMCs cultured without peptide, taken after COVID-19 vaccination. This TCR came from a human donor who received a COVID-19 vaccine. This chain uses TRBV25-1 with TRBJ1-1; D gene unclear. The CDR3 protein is CASSATGRTEAFF. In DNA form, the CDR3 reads TGTGCCAGCAGTGCGACGGGCCGCACTGAAGCTTTCTTT.